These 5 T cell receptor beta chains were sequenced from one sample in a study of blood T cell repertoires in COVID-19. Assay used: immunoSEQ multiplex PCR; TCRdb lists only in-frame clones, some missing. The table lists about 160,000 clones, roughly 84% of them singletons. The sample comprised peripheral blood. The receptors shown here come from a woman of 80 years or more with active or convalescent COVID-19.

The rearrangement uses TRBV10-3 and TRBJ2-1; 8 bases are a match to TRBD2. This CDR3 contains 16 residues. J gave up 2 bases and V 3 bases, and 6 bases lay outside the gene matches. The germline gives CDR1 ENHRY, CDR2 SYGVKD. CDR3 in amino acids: CAISDLLAETYNEQFF. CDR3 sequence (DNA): TGTGCCATCAGTGATCTACTAGCGGAGACCTACAATGAGCAGTTCTTC.

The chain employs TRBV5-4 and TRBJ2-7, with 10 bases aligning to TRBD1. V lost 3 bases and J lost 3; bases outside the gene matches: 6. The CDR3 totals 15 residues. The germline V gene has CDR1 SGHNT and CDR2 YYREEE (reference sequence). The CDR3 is CASSSTTGGGYEQYF. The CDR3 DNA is TGTGCCAGCAGCTCGACGACAGGGGGCGGCTACGAGCAGTACTTC.

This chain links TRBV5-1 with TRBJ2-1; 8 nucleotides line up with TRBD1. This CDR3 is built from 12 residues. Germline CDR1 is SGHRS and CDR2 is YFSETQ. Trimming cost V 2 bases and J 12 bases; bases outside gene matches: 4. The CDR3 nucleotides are TGCGCCAGCAGCTTACAGGGGGGCGGGCAGTTCTTC. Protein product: CASSLQGGGQFF.

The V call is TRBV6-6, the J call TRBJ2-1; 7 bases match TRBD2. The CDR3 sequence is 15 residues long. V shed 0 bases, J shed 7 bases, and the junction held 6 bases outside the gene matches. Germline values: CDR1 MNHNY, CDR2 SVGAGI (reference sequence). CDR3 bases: TGTGCCAGCAGTTACTCGGTGGGGGGGTCTAATGAGCAGTTCTTC. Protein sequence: CASSYSVGGSNEQFF.

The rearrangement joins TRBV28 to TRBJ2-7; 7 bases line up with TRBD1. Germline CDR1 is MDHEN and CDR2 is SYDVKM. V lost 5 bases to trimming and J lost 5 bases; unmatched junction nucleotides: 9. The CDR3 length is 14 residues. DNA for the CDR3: TGTGCCAGCAGTGGGACAGCTTTAAGGGACGAGCAGTACTTC. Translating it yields CASSGTALRDEQYF.